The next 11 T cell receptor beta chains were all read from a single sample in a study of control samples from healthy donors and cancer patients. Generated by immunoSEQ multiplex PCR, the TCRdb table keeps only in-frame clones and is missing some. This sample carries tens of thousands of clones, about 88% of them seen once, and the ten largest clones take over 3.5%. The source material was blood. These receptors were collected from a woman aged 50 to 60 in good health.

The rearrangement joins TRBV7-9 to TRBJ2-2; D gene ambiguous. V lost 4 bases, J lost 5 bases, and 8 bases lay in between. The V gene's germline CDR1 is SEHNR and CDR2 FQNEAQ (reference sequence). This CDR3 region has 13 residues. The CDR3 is CASSYGGTGELFF. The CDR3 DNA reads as TGTGCCAGCAGCTACGGTGGTACCGGGGAGCTGTTTTTT.

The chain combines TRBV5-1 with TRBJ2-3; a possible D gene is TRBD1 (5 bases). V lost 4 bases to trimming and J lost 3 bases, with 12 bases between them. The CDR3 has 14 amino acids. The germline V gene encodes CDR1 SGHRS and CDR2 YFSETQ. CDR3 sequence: CASSMDSGTDTQYF. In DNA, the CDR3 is TGCGCCAGCAGCATGGATTCAGGGACAGATACGCAGTATTTT.

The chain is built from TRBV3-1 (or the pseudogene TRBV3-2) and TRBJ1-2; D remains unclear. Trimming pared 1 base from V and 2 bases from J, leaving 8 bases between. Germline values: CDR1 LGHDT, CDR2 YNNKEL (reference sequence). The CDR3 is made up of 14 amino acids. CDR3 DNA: TGTGCCAGCAGCCAAGTATTCGGAAACTATGGCTACACCTTC. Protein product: CASSQVFGNYGYTF.

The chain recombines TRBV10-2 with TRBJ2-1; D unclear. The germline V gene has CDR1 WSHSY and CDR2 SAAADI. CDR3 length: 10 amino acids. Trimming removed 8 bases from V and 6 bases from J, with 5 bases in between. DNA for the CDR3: TGCGCCAGCTTATCCAATGAGCAGTTCTTC. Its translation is CASLSNEQFF.

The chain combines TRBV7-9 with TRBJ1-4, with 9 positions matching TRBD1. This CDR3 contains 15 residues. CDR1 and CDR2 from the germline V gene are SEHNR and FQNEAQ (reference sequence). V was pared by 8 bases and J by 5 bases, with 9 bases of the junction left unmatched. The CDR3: CASANRDRVNEKLFF. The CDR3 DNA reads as TGTGCCAGCGCCAACCGGGACAGGGTAAATGAAAAACTGTTTTTT.

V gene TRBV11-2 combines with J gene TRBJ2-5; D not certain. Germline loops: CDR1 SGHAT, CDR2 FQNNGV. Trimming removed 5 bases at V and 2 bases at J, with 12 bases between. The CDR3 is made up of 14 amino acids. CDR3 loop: CASSARTDQETQYF. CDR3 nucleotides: TGTGCCAGCAGCGCCCGGACGGATCAAGAGACCCAGTACTTC.

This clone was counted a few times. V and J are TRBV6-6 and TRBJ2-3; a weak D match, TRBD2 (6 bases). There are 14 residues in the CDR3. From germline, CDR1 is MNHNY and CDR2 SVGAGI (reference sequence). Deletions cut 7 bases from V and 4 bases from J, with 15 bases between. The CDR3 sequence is CASNNREFPDTQYF. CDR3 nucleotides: TGTGCCAGCAACAACCGGGAGTTCCCAGATACGCAGTATTTT.

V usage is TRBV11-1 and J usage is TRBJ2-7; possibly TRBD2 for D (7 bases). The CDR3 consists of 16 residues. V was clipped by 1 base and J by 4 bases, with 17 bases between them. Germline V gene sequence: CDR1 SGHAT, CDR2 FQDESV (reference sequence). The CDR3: CASSLGRGAQGYEQYF. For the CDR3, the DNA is TGTGCCAGCAGCTTAGGACGGGGGGCGCAGGGGTACGAGCAGTACTTC.

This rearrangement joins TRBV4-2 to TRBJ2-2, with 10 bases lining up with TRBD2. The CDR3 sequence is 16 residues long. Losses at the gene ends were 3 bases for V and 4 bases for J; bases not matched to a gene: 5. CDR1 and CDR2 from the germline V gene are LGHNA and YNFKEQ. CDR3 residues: CASSHVAGGATGELFF. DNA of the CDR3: TGTGCCAGCAGCCATGTAGCGGGAGGCGCCACCGGGGAGCTGTTTTTT.

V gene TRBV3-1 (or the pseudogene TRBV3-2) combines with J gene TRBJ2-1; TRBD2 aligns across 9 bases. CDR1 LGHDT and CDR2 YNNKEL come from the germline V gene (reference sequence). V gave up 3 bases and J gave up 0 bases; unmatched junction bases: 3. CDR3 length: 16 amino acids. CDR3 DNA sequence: TGTGCCAGCAGCCACCATAGCGGGGGCTCCTACAATGAGCAGTTCTTC. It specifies CASSHHSGGSYNEQFF.

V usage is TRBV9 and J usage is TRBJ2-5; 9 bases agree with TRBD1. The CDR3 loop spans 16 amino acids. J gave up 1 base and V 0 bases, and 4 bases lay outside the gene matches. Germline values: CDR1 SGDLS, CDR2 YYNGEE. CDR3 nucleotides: TGTGCCAGCAGCGTAGAAGGGACAGGGCTCCAAGAGACCCAGTACTTC. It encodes CASSVEGTGLQETQYF.